These T cell receptor beta chains were read from a single sample in a study of cytomegalovirus exposure and HLA in healthy donors. Using immunoSEQ multiplex PCR, the repertoire was profiled, and TCRdb retains in-frame clones only, with some absent. The repertoire holds 170,000 or so clones, with around 82% as singletons. Sequenced material: PBMCs. These receptors all stem from a woman aged 18-29 years in good health and CMV-seropositive. The CDR3 runs from the conserved cysteine through the conserved F or W. A D gene is named only where the DNA matches it firmly. Clone size is not always given. Where it is, it says once, few, many or a class for expanded clones.

TRBJ2-3 NA TRBV5-1 TRBD2 TGCGCCAGCAGCTTGGGGGCTAGCGGGGGAACAGATACGCAGTATTTT CASSLGASGGTDTQYF
TRBJ1-2 NA TRBV28 NA TGTGCCAGCAGTTTACAGGGTTATGGCTACACCTTC CASSLQGYGYTF
TRBJ2-5 NA TRBV7-8 TRBD1 TGTGCCAGCAGCTTACGGCCGGGACAGGGAGAAGAGACCCAGTACTTC CASSLRPGQGEETQYF
TRBJ1-1 NA TRBV5-6 NA TGTGCCAGCAGCTTGGACGGGGGACGGGGAGCTTTCTTT CASSLDGGRGAFF
TRBJ2-5 NA TRBV9 TRBD2 TGTGCCAGCAGCCCAAAGGGACTACCCCAAGAGACCCAGTACTTC CASSPKGLPQETQYF
TRBJ1-2 once TRBV18 NA TGTGCCAGCTCACCACTAGTGACACCAGAGCAAGGCTACACCTTC CASSPLVTPEQGYTF
TRBJ1-1 NA TRBV6-1 TRBD1 TGTGCCAGCAGGAGTAGGGGGCAGAACACTGAAGCTTTCTTT CASRSRGQNTEAFF
TRBJ1-1 NA TRBV15 NA TGTGCCACCAGCAGAGTGGAGGGGCCGATCCGATTT CATSRVEGPIRF
TRBJ2-2 NA TRBV29-1 NA TGCAGCGTTCTTAGCACCGGGGAGCTGTTTTTT CSVLSTGELFF
TRBJ2-2 NA TRBV6-1 NA TGTGCCAGCCGGGTCGGGGTATTCACCGGGGAGCTGTTTTTT CASRVGVFTGELFF
TRBJ1-6 once TRBV5-5 NA TGTGCCAGCAGCTTGAGGAGTCCGGGTGTGAATTCACCCCTCCACTTT CASSLRSPGVNSPLHF
TRBJ2-7 few TRBV5-6 NA TGTGCCAGCAGCTTGATACAGGGGGAGGGCGAGCAGTACTTC CASSLIQGEGEQYF
TRBJ1-3 NA TRBV6-5 NA TGTGCCAGCACTAAGGGCGGGGGTCGAAACACCATATATTTT CASTKGGGRNTIYF
TRBJ2-1 NA TRBV7-3 TRBD2 TGTGCCAGCAGCTCGGGACTAGCTAGCAATGAGCAGTTCTTC CASSSGLASNEQFF
TRBJ2-3 NA TRBV5-6 NA TGTGCCAGCAGCACTGGTGCGGACACAGATACGCAGTATTTT CASSTGADTDTQYF
TRBJ1-1 NA TRBV19 TRBD1 TGTGCCAGTAGAGCTCGACAGGGGGAGCGGGCTTTCTTT CASRARQGERAFF
TRBJ2-3 NA TRBV29-1 TRBD2 TGCAGCGTCCCGACTAGCGGGGTTATAGATACGCAGTATTTT CSVPTSGVIDTQYF
TRBJ1-3 NA TRBV25-1 TRBD1 TGTGCCAGCAAGGGGGGTAGGGGGCGGACCTCTGGAAACACCATATATTTT CASKGGRGRTSGNTIYF
TRBJ2-5 NA TRBV5-1 TRBD2 TGCGCCAGCAGTGTGAGCGGGGGGTTACAAGAGACCCAGTACTTC CASSVSGGLQETQYF
TRBJ2-1 NA TRBV27 TRBD2 TGTGCCAGCAGTTTGCTCACTAGCGGGGGGGCCATAGGCAATGAGCAGTTCTTC CASSLLTSGGAIGNEQFF
TRBJ2-1 NA TRBV27 NA TGTGCCAGCAGTTTATCCCGAGGCCTAAACAATGAGCAGTTCTTC CASSLSRGLNNEQFF
TRBJ2-7 NA TRBV4-1 NA TGCGCCAGCAGCCCCCAAGTAGTCTACGAGCAGTACTTC CASSPQVVYEQYF
TRBJ2-2 NA TRBV4-3 NA TGCGCCAGCAGCCAAGATTGGGCTCCTACCGGGGAGCTGTTTTTT CASSQDWAPTGELFF
TRBJ2-7 NA TRBV7-9 NA TGTGCCAGCAGCTTAGATCCAGGGAAGGACGAGCAGTACTTC CASSLDPGKDEQYF
TRBJ1-1 NA TRBV9 TRBD1 TGTGCCAGCAGCAGGACAGGGGGCGGGAGCACTGAAGCTTTCTTT CASSRTGGGSTEAFF
TRBJ2-1 NA TRBV5-8 TRBD1 TGTGCCAGCTCCGACAGGGGGGTGTACAATGAGCAGTTCTTC CASSDRGVYNEQFF
TRBJ2-6 NA TRBV5-1 NA TGCGCCAGCAGCCCGACAGTACTCTCTGGGGCCAACGTCCTGACTTTC CASSPTVLSGANVLTF
TRBJ2-7 NA TRBV15 TRBD2 TGTGCCACCAGCAGAGAGCCGGGACTAGCCTACGAGCAGTACTTC CATSREPGLAYEQYF
TRBJ1-2 NA TRBV4-1 NA TGCGCCAGCAGCCAACCCCCGGCAGGGCGGAGGGGAGGCTACACCTTC CASSQPPAGRRGGYTF
TRBJ1-2 NA TRBV19 TRBD1 TGTGCCACCCTGGGACAGGGGTACTATGGCTACACCTTC CATLGQGYYGYTF
TRBJ2-2 NA TRBV9 NA TGTGCCAGCAGCGGACGGAGAGGTGGGACTAACACCGGGGAGCTGTTTTTT CASSGRRGGTNTGELFF
TRBJ1-2 few TRBV13 TRBD1 TGTGCCAGCAGCTCGCAGGGGGCGCGTCTCTATGGCTACACCTTC CASSSQGARLYGYTF
TRBJ1-2 NA TRBV2 TRBD1 TGTGCCAGCAGTGAAGGTTGGCCCTGGACAGGTCGCGGCTACACCTTC CASSEGWPWTGRGYTF
TRBJ2-1 NA TRBV4-2 TRBD2 TGTGCCAGCAGCCTGAGATCGTGGGGGACTAGCGGGGGGCACAACCGCTCCTACAATGAGCAGTTCTTC CASSLRSWGTSGGHNRSYNEQFF
TRBJ1-1 NA TRBV5-8 NA TGTGCCAGCAGCTCGGGTCTGGGAGTCGGCAACACTGAAGCTTTCTTT CASSSGLGVGNTEAFF
TRBJ2-3 NA TRBV19 NA TGTGCCAGTAGTAAGACCGGGACTGAGCAGTATTTT CASSKTGTEQYF
TRBJ2-2 NA TRBV15 TRBD1 TGTGCCACTAACCACATGGGACAGGGCACCGGGGAGCTGTTTTTT CATNHMGQGTGELFF
TRBJ1-6 NA TRBV19 NA TGTGCCAGTAGTCCACGGGAACATAGCTCCTATAATTCACCCCTCCACTTT CASSPREHSSYNSPLHF
TRBJ1-6 NA TRBV9 NA TGTGCCAGCAGCGTAGTAGGGGTAGGGCAATCACCCCTCCACTTT CASSVVGVGQSPLHF
TRBJ2-1 NA TRBV6-5 TRBD2 TGTGCCAGCAGCTGGCTAGCGGGGGAATACAATGAGCAGTTCTTC CASSWLAGEYNEQFF
TRBJ1-6 NA TRBV11-2 NA TGTGCCAGCAGCCCAGATAGGACATGGAATTCACCCCTCCACTTT CASSPDRTWNSPLHF
TRBJ2-7 NA TRBV7-8 NA TGTGCCAGCAGCTTAGTGCGAGCCCTTCCCTACGAGCAGTACTTC CASSLVRALPYEQYF
TRBJ1-2 NA TRBV4-1 NA TGCGCCAGCAGCCAAGTTTCCGACAGAAACTATGGCTACACCTTC CASSQVSDRNYGYTF
TRBJ2-7 once TRBV2 TRBD1 TGTGCCAGCCGGGACAGCCTCGGAGAGCAGTACTTC CASRDSLGEQYF
TRBJ1-5 NA TRBV23-1 NA TGCGCCAGCAGCTGCGGGACTCCTAATCAGCCCCAGCATTTT CASSCGTPNQPQHF
TRBJ2-7 once TRBV7-8 NA TGTGCCAGCAGCTTATTCTTTCTACTGAATGACAACGAGCAGTACTTC CASSLFFLLNDNEQYF
TRBJ2-5 NA TRBV18 NA TGTGCCAGCTCGCCCAAACAGGGTTCAGAGACCCAGTACTTC CASSPKQGSETQYF
TRBJ2-7 NA TRBV4-3 TRBD1 TGCGCCAGCAGCCACGGGACAGGGTTAGGAGAGCAGTACTTC CASSHGTGLGEQYF
TRBJ2-7 few TRBV7-9 NA TGTGCCAGCAGCTTATCGTACGACAGGTCCTACGAGCAGTACTTC CASSLSYDRSYEQYF